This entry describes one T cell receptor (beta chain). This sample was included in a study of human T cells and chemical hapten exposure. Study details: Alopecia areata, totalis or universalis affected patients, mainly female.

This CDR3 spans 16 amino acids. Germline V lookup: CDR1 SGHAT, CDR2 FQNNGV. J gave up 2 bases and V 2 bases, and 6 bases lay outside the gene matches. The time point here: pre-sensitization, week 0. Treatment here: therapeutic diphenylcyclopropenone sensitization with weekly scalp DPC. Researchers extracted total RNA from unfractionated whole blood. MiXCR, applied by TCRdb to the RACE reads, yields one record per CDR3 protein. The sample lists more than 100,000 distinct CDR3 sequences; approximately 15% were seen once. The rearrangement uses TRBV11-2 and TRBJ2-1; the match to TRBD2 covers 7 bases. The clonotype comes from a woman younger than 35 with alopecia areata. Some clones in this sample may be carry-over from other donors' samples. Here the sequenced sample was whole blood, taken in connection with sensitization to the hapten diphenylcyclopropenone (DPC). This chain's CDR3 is CASSLLSGEAYNEQFF. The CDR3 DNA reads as TGTGCCAGCAGCTTACTCAGCGGGGAAGCCTACAATGAGCAGTTCTTC.